This TCR beta chain was sequenced in a study of T-cell memory formation after mild COVID-19. Germline V gives CDR1 LGHNA, CDR2 YSLEER. The CDR3 covers 15 residues. J gave up 4 bases and V 6 bases, and 9 bases lay outside the gene matches. TCRdb analysed the 5' RACE reads with MiXCR anew, one entry per CDR3 protein. This sample has about 200,000 distinct CDR3 sequences, with 16% found just once. This clonotype was counted between two and nine times. The clonotype was recovered from an adult woman who had mild COVID-19 (a few samples of this study predate the infection). Cell type and time point are not known. Sample: PBMCs or a T cell subset sorted from them (not recorded which). The V call is TRBV4-3, the J call TRBJ1-2; the match to TRBD1 covers 9 bases. The CDR3 sequence: CASRATGTGTYGYTF. For the CDR3, the DNA is TGCGCCAGCAGAGCGACCGGGACAGGGACCTATGGCTACACCTTC.